This TCR beta chain stems from a study of shared T cell receptors in the human thymus (dated by TCRdb to about 2021). Describing the broader study: The study examined how the human thymus generates shared, self-reactive T-cell receptor alpha chains.

Its CDR3 holds 18 amino acids, cysteine through phenylalanine. The kept DNA is CDR3 alone, 54 bases in frame from the first base. Cut back by 6 bases and 5 bases, the V and J ends lie 26 bases apart. Based on the germline V gene, the CDR1 and CDR2 sequences are SGHNT and YENEEA. Comments on this clone: Its antigen remains undetermined. No per-base quality is available; no much larger clone lies one base away.

Library construction relied on the immunoSEQ multiplex PCR assay. TCRdb's version of the immuneACCESS table is confined to in-frame rearrangements and falls short of the full clone set. An unresolved V gene accounts for under half of the shortfall where checked; the remainder is of unknown origin. A total of some 720,000 clones appear in this sample, roughly 90% of them only once. Of the sample, 0.01% is held by the ten largest clones. The sample also formed part of further work on human thymus T cells. As the second study states: Immunologically healthy infants undergoing open corrective cardiac surgery for congenital heart defects in Finland were used as donors. The thymus tissue came from surgical resects taken out during corrective cardiac surgery. Biased V and J gene segment usage appeared to be present in both thymic and peripheral blood repertoires. The related research reported highly overlapping thymic TCR repertoires among unrelated individuals. The study used under ten infant thymus samples plus four related peripheral blood samples to characterize TCR alpha and beta repertoires. The cohort included over five male and a couple of female infants, with donor ages spanning 7 to 244 days. Thymocytes were freed from the tissue by mechanical means and kept at -70 degrees C as pellets of roughly 9-33 million cells. A QIAsymphony instrument was used to extract genomic DNA from frozen cell pellets. TCRB and TCRAD loci were amplified from a standardized quantity of quality-controlled genomic DNA using the immunoSEQ multiplex PCR assay. Amplicons spanned the V(D)J region at a length sufficient to cover the CDR3 and identify V and J genes. Amplicon sequencing was performed on an Illumina platform through the commercial immunoSEQ service. Corrections for primer bias and sequencing errors followed previously described methods, while TCRAD and TCRB definitions were based on the IMGT database. immunoSEQ Analyzer 3.0 and VDJTools were used for repertoire analysis, which covered basic statistics, V/J segment usage, diversity estimates, rarefaction and pairwise overlap. Diversity was estimated using the Chao1, ChaoE, Efron-Thisted, Shannon and inverse Simpson indices, and was also estimated on datasets down-sampled to the size of the smallest sample. Repertoire overlap was determined by strict matching of CDR3 nucleotide sequence, V gene and J gene, and Jaccard-based multidimensional scaling clustering was applied. Thymus samples yielded on average about 810,000 unique TCRB clonotypes, compared with some 83,000 from blood samples.

The TCR was taken from a boy less than two years old with a congenital heart defect. Donor details come from another sample of the same person, matched by shared clones. Sequenced input: thymocytes. Here the chain combines TRBV11-3 and TRBJ2-1, with TRBD2 as a weak D call on 6 bases. For the CDR3, the sequence is CASRLRPVGAGRNNEQFF. The nucleotide sequence reads TGTGCCAGCAGACTTAGGCCGGTTGGGGCGGGACGAAACAATGAGCAGTTCTTC.